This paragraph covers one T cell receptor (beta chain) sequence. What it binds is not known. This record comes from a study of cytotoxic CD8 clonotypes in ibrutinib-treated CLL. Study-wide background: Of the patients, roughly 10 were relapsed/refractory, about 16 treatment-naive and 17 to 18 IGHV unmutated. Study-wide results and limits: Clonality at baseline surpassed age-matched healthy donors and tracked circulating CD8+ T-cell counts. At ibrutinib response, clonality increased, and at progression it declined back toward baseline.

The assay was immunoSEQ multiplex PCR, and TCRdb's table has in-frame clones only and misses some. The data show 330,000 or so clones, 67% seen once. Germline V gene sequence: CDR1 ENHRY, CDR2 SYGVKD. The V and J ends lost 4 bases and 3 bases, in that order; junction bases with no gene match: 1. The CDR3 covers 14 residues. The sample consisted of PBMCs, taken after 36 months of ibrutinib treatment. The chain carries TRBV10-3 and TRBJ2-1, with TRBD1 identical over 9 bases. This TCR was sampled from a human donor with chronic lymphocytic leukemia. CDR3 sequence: CAISGGQGYNEQFF. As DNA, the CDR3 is TGTGCCATCAGTGGGGGACAGGGCTACAATGAGCAGTTCTTC.